The 31 T cell receptor beta chains given below trace back to one sample, sequenced in a study of graft-versus-host responses after intestinal transplantation. Here immunoSEQ multiplex PCR was the method, and the copy in TCRdb shows in-frame clones only, minus some. The sample shows 90,000 to 150,000 clones, around 96% of them seen only once. Their recognized antigens are unknown. The material sequenced was unstimulated CD8+ T cells sorted from spleen or lymph node cells, taken before intestinal transplant. The receptor set was obtained from a human donor who received an intestinal transplant.

The rearrangement uses TRBV4-1 and TRBJ2-7; no clear D. Trimming pared 1 base from V and 5 bases from J, leaving 9 bases between. CDR1 and CDR2 from the germline V gene are MGHRA and YSYEKL. CDR3 length: 13 residues. The CDR3 DNA sequence: TGCGCCAGCAGCCAAGTGTCTGGGAACGAGCAGTACTTC. Encoded protein: CASSQVSGNEQYF.

V gene TRBV2 combines with J gene TRBJ2-3; D call uncertain. V was clipped by 4 bases and J by 2 bases, with 10 bases between them. Germline CDR1 reads SNHLY; CDR2 reads FYNNEI. The CDR3 has 14 amino acids. The chain's CDR3 is CASSAERPTDTQYF. The CDR3 DNA sequence: TGTGCCAGCAGTGCTGAAAGGCCCACAGATACGCAGTATTTT. Full variable domain (rest looked up from reference TRBV2 and TRBJ2-3): EPEVTQTPSHQVTQMGQEVILRCVPISNHLYFYWYRQILGQKVEFLVSFYNNEISEKSEIFDDQFSVERPDGSNFTLKIRSTKLEDSAMYFCASSAERPTDTQYFGPGTRLTVL.

V usage is TRBV5-1 and J usage is TRBJ2-1; TRBD2 aligns across 16 bases. The length of the CDR3 is 19 residues. Germline-derived CDR1 and CDR2 are SGHRS and YFSETQ. The junction had 9 bases not matched to a gene; V was cut back by 4 bases and J by 2 bases. The chain's CDR3 is CASSQRPGLAGGPYNEQFF. DNA of the CDR3: TGCGCCAGCAGCCAACGACCGGGACTAGCGGGAGGGCCCTACAATGAGCAGTTCTTC.

The J gene is TRBJ1-2, the V gene TRBV6-1; no clear D. The CDR3 length is 14 residues. V was pared by 2 bases and J by 3 bases, with 10 bases between. Germline CDR1 is MNHNS and CDR2 is SASEGT. In nucleotides, the CDR3 is TGTGCCAGCAGTGAATCCCCATTCGACTATGGCTACACCTTC. Amino acid sequence: CASSESPFDYGYTF.

The rearrangement links TRBV19 to TRBJ2-5, with 14 bases matching TRBD2. CDR1 LNHDA and CDR2 SQIVND come from the germline V gene (reference sequence). J lost 5 bases, V lost 5 bases, and 7 bases had no gene match. The CDR3 has 16 residues. CDR3 loop: CASSAGLAGGGETQYF. The CDR3 region has the DNA TGTGCCAGTAGTGCAGGACTAGCGGGAGGAGGGGAGACCCAGTACTTC.

The chain combines TRBV4-3 with TRBJ2-1; D gene unclear. Between the trimmed V and J ends, which lost 0 bases and 2 bases, there was a span of 11 bases. CDR3 length: 16 amino acids. In germline, CDR1 is LGHNA, CDR2 YSLEER. The CDR3 region is CASSQDSVRTYNEQFF. CDR3 sequence (DNA): TGCGCCAGCAGCCAAGACTCGGTCCGGACCTACAATGAGCAGTTCTTC.

The gene calls are TRBV4-2 and TRBJ2-7; D uncertain. V lost 4 bases to trimming and J lost 3 bases, with 13 bases between them. The CDR3 runs 14 residues. CDR1 is LGHNA and CDR2 is YNFKEQ in the germline V gene. CDR3 nucleotides: TGTGCCAGCAGCCCCGAAGGCTCAATCTACGAGCAGTACTTC. Its protein product is CASSPEGSIYEQYF.

The V gene is TRBV28, the J gene TRBJ2-2; the match to TRBD1 covers 8 bases. The CDR3 has 17 residues. The germline V gene encodes CDR1 MDHEN and CDR2 SYDVKM. Trimming removed 6 bases from V and 1 base from J; junction bases left unmatched: 10. CDR3 region: CASSQYTGTGNTGELFF. CDR3 nucleotides: TGTGCCAGCAGCCAATATACCGGGACAGGGAACACCGGGGAGCTGTTTTTT.

V gene TRBV4-3 combines with J gene TRBJ1-2, with D possibly matching TRBD1 (6 bases). V lost 0 bases and J lost 4, with 12 bases in between. Germline V gene data show CDR1 as LGHNA and CDR2 as YSLEER. CDR3 length equals 15 residues. This CDR3 is CASSQDIGGAYGYTF. The CDR3, as DNA: TGCGCCAGCAGCCAAGATATCGGGGGCGCCTATGGCTACACCTTC.

J is TRBJ2-5 and V is TRBV28; 9 bases align to TRBD2. The V gene's germline CDR1 is MDHEN and CDR2 SYDVKM. CDR3 length equals 16 residues. V dropped 6 bases and J dropped 4; count of bases not matched to a gene: 12. The CDR3 bases are TGTGCCAGCAGCTCAGTTATAGCGGGAGATGGAGAGACCCAGTACTTC. It is translated as CASSSVIAGDGETQYF.

The genes are TRBV6-1 and TRBJ2-7, with 8 bases fitting TRBD1. The length of the CDR3 is 16 residues. The V gene's germline CDR1 is MNHNS and CDR2 SASEGT. V shed 0 bases and J 6 bases; nucleotides not matched to a gene: 10. The CDR3 bases are TGTGCCAGCAGTGAAGCGAAAGGACAGGGCCGGGGCGAGCAGTACTTC. Amino acid sequence: CASSEAKGQGRGEQYF.

The chain recombines TRBV19 with TRBJ2-5; D not resolved. The J call may be mistaken, given a closer DNA end match to TRBJ2-7. Germline CDR1 is LNHDA and CDR2 is SQIVND (reference sequence). This CDR3 is 14 amino acids long. CDR3 protein: CASSILPGSYEQYF. The CDR3 nucleotides read TGTGCCAGTAGTATCCTCCCGGGTTCCTACGAGCAGTACTTC.

The chain links TRBV7-8 to TRBJ2-3; no clear D. The V gene's germline CDR1 is SGHVS and CDR2 FQNEAQ. This CDR3 is 14 amino acids long. Trimming took off 0 bases at V and 2 bases at J, with 6 bases between the two ends. CDR3 residues: CASSLARPTDTQYF. In nucleotides, the CDR3 is TGTGCCAGCAGCTTAGCGAGGCCCACAGATACGCAGTATTTT.

As DNA, the CDR3 is TGTGCCAGCAGTTACTCGACTATTGGCGGGGAGCTGTTTTTT. This gives the protein CASSYSTIGGELFF. This chain joins TRBV6-6 and TRBJ2-2, with D maybe TRBD2 (5 bases). Trimming cost V 0 bases and J 7 bases, with 9 bases left between them. Germline-derived CDR1 and CDR2 are MNHNY and SVGAGI (reference sequence). This CDR3 has 14 amino acids.

The chain employs TRBV9 and TRBJ1-2; the match to TRBD1 covers 9 bases. Germline V gene sequence: CDR1 SGDLS, CDR2 YYNGEE. This CDR3 is built from 15 residues. Germline trimming cut 3 bases from V and 4 bases from J; bases unmatched to any gene: 7. CDR3: CASSENTGGAYGYTF. In DNA, the CDR3 is TGTGCCAGCAGCGAAAATACAGGGGGCGCCTATGGCTACACCTTC.

This chain joins TRBV7-9 and TRBJ2-3; D may match TRBD1 or TRBD2 (5 bases each). V was cut by 5 bases and J by 6 bases, with 24 bases left in between. The CDR3 spans 17 residues. Germline V gene data show CDR1 as SEHNR and CDR2 as FQNEAQ (reference sequence). The CDR3 nucleotides read TGTGCCAGCAGCCGACCCCCGCCAGGGACCTTCAGGGATACGCAGTATTTT. This encodes CASSRPPPGTFRDTQYF.

This chain joins TRBV5-4 and TRBJ2-2; 10 positions match TRBD1. Losses at the gene ends were 4 bases for V and 5 bases for J; bases not matched to a gene: 8. CDR1 is SGHNT and CDR2 is YYREEE in the germline V gene (reference sequence). This CDR3 is built from 16 residues. The CDR3 loop reads CASSNDRGLVTGELFF. DNA for the CDR3: TGTGCCAGCAGCAACGACAGGGGGCTTGTGACCGGGGAGCTGTTTTTT.

The chain links TRBV28 to TRBJ1-1; a weak D match, TRBD1 (6 bases). Germline assignment: CDR1 MDHEN and CDR2 SYDVKM. V lost 5 bases and J 0 bases, leaving 10 bases between the germline ends. The CDR3 sequence is 14 residues long. The CDR3 coding sequence is TGTGCCAGCAGTGGACAGTCAATGAACACTGAAGCTTTCTTT. Its translation: CASSGQSMNTEAFF.

The chain joins TRBV6-6 to TRBJ1-2; unclear D gene. This CDR3 is 14 amino acids long. With 2 bases removed from V and 2 bases from J, the gap between germline ends came to 9 bases. The germline V gene has CDR1 MNHNY and CDR2 SVGAGI (reference sequence). DNA of the CDR3: TGTGCCAGCAGTTACAATCTGCGGAACTATGGCTACACCTTC. This translates into CASSYNLRNYGYTF.

The genes are TRBV27 and TRBJ1-6, with 8 bases identical to TRBD1. The germline V gene has CDR1 MNHEY and CDR2 SMNVEV (reference sequence). The CDR3 extends over 13 amino acids. After removal of 4 bases from V and 17 bases from J, the junction contained 10 bases not matched to a gene. The DNA of the CDR3 is TGTGCCAGCAGTTCACTACAGACAGGGGACTTCCACTTT. This translates into CASSSLQTGDFHF.

Only one count was recorded for this clone. The rearrangement links TRBV6-1 to TRBJ2-5; D gene uncertain. The J call may not be correct, given that the DNA end is closer to TRBJ2-7. CDR1 is MNHNS and CDR2 is SASEGT in the germline V gene. The CDR3 runs to 14 residues. CDR3 DNA sequence: TGTGCCAGCACTACAAGGGAAAGCTCCTACGAGCAGTACTTC. Protein sequence: CASTTRESSYEQYF.

The chain employs TRBV5-6 and TRBJ1-1; 7 positions agree with TRBD1. Germline V gene data show CDR1 as SGHDT and CDR2 as YYEEEE. V lost 3 bases to trimming and J lost 5 bases; unmatched junction nucleotides: 7. The CDR3 runs to 14 residues. This CDR3 is CASSWGTVETEAFF. CDR3 DNA: TGTGCCAGCAGCTGGGGGACAGTCGAGACTGAAGCTTTCTTT.

The rearrangement uses TRBV25-1 and TRBJ2-7; TRBD2 aligns across 8 bases. Germline CDR1 MGHDK, CDR2 SYGVNS. V dropped 6 bases and J dropped 4; count of bases not matched to a gene: 8. The CDR3 extends over 14 amino acids. The CDR3: CASRKREKKYEQYF. In DNA form, the CDR3 reads TGTGCCAGCAGAAAGCGGGAGAAGAAGTACGAGCAGTACTTC.

The chain links TRBV15 to TRBJ2-5; 12 bases fit TRBD1. The J call could be wrong; TRBJ2-7 is a better fit for the DNA end. The CDR3 loop spans 13 amino acids. In germline, CDR1 is LNHNV, CDR2 YYDKDF (reference sequence). CDR3 DNA sequence: TGTGCCACGGGGACAGGGGGCCCCTACGAGCAGTACTTC. Amino acids: CATGTGGPYEQYF.

The chain employs TRBV2 and TRBJ1-2; D ambiguous. The V and J ends lost 4 bases and 5 bases respectively, with 8 bases between them. CDR3 length: 12 residues. Germline V gene sequence: CDR1 SNHLY, CDR2 FYNNEI. In nucleotides, the CDR3 is TGTGCCAGCAGTGCAAGGGCTTATGGCTACACCTTC. Its protein is CASSARAYGYTF.

The sample holds one count of this clone. The rearrangement joins TRBV9 to TRBJ2-5; 15 bases fit TRBD2. Judging by the DNA end, TRBJ2-7 fits better; the J call may be wrong. This CDR3 has 16 amino acids. The germline CDR1 and CDR2 sequences are SGDLS and YYNGEE. CDR3 residues: CASSAGLAGGSYEQYF. Written as DNA, the CDR3 is TGTGCCAGCAGCGCGGGACTAGCGGGAGGCTCCTACGAGCAGTACTTC.

The V and J genes are TRBV27 and TRBJ2-7; D not resolved. Germline CDR1 and CDR2: MNHEY and SMNVEV (reference sequence). The CDR3 runs to 11 residues. Trimming left V 10 bases short and J 3 bases short, with 10 bases between. CDR3 coding DNA: TGTGCCACCAAGACTTACTACGAGCAGTACTTC. Its translation: CATKTYYEQYF.

The gene calls are TRBV4-1 and TRBJ2-7; 8 bases agree with TRBD2. This CDR3 contains 16 residues. The germline V gene has CDR1 MGHRA and CDR2 YSYEKL. V was clipped by 1 base and J by 6 bases; unmatched bases: 11. The CDR3 DNA sequence: TGCGCCAGCAGCCAAGGGAGACGGAGCCGGGGGGGCGAGCAGTACTTC. Its translation: CASSQGRRSRGGEQYF.

This chain uses TRBV28 with TRBJ1-2; TRBD1 matches 8 bases. With V trimmed by 5 bases and J by 3 bases, 11 bases remained unmatched. The CDR3 spans 16 residues. Germline values: CDR1 MDHEN, CDR2 SYDVKM. CDR3 nucleotide sequence: TGTGCCAGCAGTGAGGGGGGACAGGAGCAAGACTATGGCTACACCTTC. It encodes CASSEGGQEQDYGYTF.

This clone was counted a single time. V and J are TRBV9 and TRBJ2-7; tentative D call: TRBD2 (5 bases). V was trimmed by 0 bases and J by 7 bases, leaving 8 bases between them. This CDR3 region has 12 residues. The germline gives CDR1 SGDLS, CDR2 YYNGEE. The CDR3 loop reads CASSVDGGEQYF. The CDR3 DNA sequence: TGTGCCAGCAGCGTAGATGGCGGGGAGCAGTACTTC.

This chain uses TRBV7-6 with TRBJ2-7; 8 nucleotides match TRBD2. Germline CDR1 SGHVS, CDR2 FNYEAQ. The J segment lost 0 bases and the V segment lost 1 base, leaving 5 bases of the junction unmatched. This CDR3 has 16 amino acids. The CDR3 nucleotides read TGTGCCAGCAGCTTAGATGTAGGGACTAGCTCCTACGAGCAGTACTTC. This encodes CASSLDVGTSSYEQYF.